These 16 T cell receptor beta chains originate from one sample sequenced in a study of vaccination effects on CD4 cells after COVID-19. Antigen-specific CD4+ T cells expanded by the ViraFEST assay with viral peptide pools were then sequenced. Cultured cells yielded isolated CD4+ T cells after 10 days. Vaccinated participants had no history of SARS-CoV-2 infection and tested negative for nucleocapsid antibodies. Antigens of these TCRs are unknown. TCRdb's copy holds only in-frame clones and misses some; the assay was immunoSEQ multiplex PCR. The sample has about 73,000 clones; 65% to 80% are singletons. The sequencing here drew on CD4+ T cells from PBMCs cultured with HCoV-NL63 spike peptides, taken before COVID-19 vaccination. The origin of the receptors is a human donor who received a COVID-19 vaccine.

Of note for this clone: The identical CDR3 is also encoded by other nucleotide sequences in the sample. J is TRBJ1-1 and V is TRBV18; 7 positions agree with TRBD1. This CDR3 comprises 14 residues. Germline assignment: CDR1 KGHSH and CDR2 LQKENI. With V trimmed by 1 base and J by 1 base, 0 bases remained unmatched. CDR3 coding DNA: TGTGCCAGCTCACCACAGGGGGCGAACACTGAAGCTTTCTTT. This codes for CASSPQGANTEAFF.

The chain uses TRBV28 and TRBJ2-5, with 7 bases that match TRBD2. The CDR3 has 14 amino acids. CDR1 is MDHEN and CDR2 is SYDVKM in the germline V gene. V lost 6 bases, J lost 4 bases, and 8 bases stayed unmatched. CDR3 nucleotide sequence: TGTGCCAGCAGCCGATCGGGGGGAATAGAGACCCAGTACTTC. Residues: CASSRSGGIETQYF.

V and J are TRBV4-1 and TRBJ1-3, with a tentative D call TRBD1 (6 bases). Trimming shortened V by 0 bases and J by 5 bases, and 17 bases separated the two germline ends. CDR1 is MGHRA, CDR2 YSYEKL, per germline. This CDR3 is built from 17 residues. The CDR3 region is CASSQDGGVGARNTIYF. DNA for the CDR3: TGCGCCAGCAGCCAAGATGGGGGAGTGGGGGCCCGAAACACCATATATTTT.

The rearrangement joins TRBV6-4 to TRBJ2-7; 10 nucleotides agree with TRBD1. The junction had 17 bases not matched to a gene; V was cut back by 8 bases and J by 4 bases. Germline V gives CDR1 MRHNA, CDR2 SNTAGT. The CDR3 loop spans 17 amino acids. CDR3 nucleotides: TGTGCCAGCCAACCCTTCCCGGGACAGGGGTCCCCATACGAGCAGTACGTC. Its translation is CASQPFPGQGSPYEQYV.

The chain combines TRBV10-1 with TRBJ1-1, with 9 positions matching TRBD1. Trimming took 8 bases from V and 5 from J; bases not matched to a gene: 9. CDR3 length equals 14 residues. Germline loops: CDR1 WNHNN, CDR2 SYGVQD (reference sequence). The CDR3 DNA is TGCGCCAGCTCCCGGGACAGGGTAAAGACTGAAGCTTTCTTT. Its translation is CASSRDRVKTEAFF.

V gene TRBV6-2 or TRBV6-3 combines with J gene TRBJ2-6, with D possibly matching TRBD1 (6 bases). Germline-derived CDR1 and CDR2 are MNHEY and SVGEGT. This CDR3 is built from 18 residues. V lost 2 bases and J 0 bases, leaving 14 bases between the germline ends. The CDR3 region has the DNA TGTGCCAGCAGTTACGAGAGGGGGACATCCTCTGGGGCCAACGTCCTGACTTTC. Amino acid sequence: CASSYERGTSSGANVLTF.

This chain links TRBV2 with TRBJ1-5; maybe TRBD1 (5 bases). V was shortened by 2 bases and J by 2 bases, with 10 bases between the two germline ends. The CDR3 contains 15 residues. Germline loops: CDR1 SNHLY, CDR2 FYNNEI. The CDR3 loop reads CASSEWGRGNQPQHF. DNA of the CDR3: TGTGCCAGCAGTGAATGGGGCAGGGGCAATCAGCCCCAGCATTTT.

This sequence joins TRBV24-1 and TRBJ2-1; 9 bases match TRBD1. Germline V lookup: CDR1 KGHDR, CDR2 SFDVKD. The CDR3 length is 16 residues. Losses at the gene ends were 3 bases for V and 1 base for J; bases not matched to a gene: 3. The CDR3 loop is CATSDTTGGSYNEQFF. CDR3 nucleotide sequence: TGTGCCACCAGTGATACGACAGGGGGTTCCTACAATGAGCAGTTCTTC.

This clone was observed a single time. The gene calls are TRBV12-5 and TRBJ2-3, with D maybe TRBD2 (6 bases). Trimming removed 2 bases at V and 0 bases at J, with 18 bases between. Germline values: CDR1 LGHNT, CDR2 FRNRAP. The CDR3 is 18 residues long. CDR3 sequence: CASGLIGDGRPSTDTQYF. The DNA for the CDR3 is TGTGCTAGTGGTTTGATAGGGGACGGGAGACCTAGCACAGATACGCAGTATTTT.

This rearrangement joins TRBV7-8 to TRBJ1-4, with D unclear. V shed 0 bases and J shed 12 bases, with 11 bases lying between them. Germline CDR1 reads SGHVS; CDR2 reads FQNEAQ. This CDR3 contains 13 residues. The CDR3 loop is CASSLAGMPELFF. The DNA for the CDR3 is TGTGCCAGCAGCTTAGCGGGAATGCCTGAACTGTTTTTT.

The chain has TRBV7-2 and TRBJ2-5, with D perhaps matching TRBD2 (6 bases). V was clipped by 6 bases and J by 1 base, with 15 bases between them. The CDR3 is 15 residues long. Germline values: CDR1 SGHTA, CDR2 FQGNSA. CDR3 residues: CASSGAPGVQETQYF. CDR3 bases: TGTGCCAGCAGTGGAGCGCCGGGGGTCCAAGAGACCCAGTACTTC.

Written as DNA, the CDR3 is TGTGCCAGCTCACCGGACAGTGATTCACCCCTCCACTTT. Residues: CASSPDSDSPLHF. V is TRBV18 and J is TRBJ1-6, with a weak D call TRBD1 (6 bases). Germline V gene lookup returns CDR1 KGHSH and CDR2 LQKENI. The V end was cut by 3 bases, the J end by 8 bases, with 8 bases between. The CDR3 runs 13 residues.

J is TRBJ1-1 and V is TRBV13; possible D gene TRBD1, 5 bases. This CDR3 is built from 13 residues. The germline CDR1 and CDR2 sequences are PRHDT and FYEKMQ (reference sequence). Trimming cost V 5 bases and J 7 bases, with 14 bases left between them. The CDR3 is CASSNEGYVEAFF. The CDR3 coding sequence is TGTGCCAGCAGCAACGAGGGGTATGTTGAAGCTTTCTTT. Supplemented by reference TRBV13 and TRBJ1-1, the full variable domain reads AAGVIQSPRHLIKEKRETATLKCYPIPRHDTVYWYQQGPGQDPQFLISFYEKMQSDKGSIPDRFSAQQFSDYHSELNMSSLELGDSALYFCASSNEGYVEAFFGQGTRLTVV.

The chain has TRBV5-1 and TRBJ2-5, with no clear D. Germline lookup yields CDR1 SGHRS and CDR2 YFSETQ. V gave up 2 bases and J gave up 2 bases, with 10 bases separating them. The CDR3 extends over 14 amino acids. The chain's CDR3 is CASSLTESQETQYF. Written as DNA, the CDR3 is TGCGCCAGCAGCTTAACGGAGAGTCAAGAGACCCAGTACTTC.

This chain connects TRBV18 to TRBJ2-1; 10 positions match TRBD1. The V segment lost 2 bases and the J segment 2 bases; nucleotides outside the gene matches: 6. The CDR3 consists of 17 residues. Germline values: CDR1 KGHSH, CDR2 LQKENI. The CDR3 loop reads CASSPSAGQGTYNEQFF. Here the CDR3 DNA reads TGTGCCAGCTCACCAAGTGCGGGACAGGGGACCTACAATGAGCAGTTCTTC.

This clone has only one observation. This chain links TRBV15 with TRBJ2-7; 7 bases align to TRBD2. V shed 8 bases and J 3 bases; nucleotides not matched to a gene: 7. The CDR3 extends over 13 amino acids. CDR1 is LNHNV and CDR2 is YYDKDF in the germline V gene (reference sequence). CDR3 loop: CATSRGRNYEQYV. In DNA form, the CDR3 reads TGTGCCACCTCGCGGGGGAGGAACTACGAGCAGTACGTC.